The next 15 T cell receptor beta chains were all read from a single sample in a study of regulatory T cells in long-lasting Graves disease. Combining iRepertoire HTBI primers with Arm-PCR of CDR3 regions, the authors built TCR beta libraries. TCRdb reprocessed the multiplex PCR reads with MiXCR, giving one entry per CDR3 protein. The sample includes a few hundred thousand distinct CDR3 sequences, about 20% of them seen just once. The time point denotes: persistent/refractory GD, antithyroid drugs over 5 years with positive TRAb. Extracted PBMC RNA gave rise to the TCR library. The specimen comprised peripheral blood mononuclear cells (PBMCs), sampled when the disease was refractory, from a patient treated with antithyroid drugs. All receptors derive from a female donor with Graves disease.

This clonotype was picked up many times. The V call is TRBV15, the J call TRBJ1-2; D uncertain. CDR1 is LNHNV and CDR2 is YYDKDF in the germline V gene (reference sequence). V lost 5 bases to trimming and J lost 8 bases, with 12 bases between them. This CDR3 has 12 amino acids. CDR3 loop: CATSPTLGGYTF. The CDR3 region has the DNA TGTGCCACCAGCCCCACGTTGGGGGGCTACACCTTC.

In regard to this clonotype: One end of the junction fails to match germline, which may point to a read error. This rearrangement joins TRBV7-7 to TRBJ2-2; 7 bases are a match to TRBD2. The CDR3 extends over 14 amino acids. Looked up from germline, CDR1 is SSHAT and CDR2 is FNYEAQ (reference sequence). The CDR3 reads CASSPLGGTGELFF. The CDR3 DNA sequence: TGTGCTAGCAGCCCCCTGGGGGGGACCGGGGAGCTGTTTTTT.

This chain joins TRBV19 and TRBJ1-2, with TRBD1 as a possible D gene (6 bases). Trimming took off 4 bases at V and 2 bases at J, with 14 bases between the two ends. CDR1 LNHDA and CDR2 SQIVND come from the germline V gene (reference sequence). CDR3 size: 15 residues. The CDR3 here is CASSTRGPGNYGYTF. The CDR3 nucleotides are TGTGCCAGTAGTACCCGGGGGCCGGGCAACTATGGCTACACCTTC. Variable domain in full (rest from reference TRBV19 and TRBJ1-2): DGGITQSPKYLFRKEGQNVTLSCEQNLNHDAMYWYRQDPGQGLRLIYYSQIVNDFQKGDIAEGYSVSREKKESFPLTVTSAQKNPTAFYLCASSTRGPGNYGYTFGSGTRLTVV.

This clonotype was seen repeatedly, ten times or more. The V call is TRBV6-5, the J call TRBJ1-6; D is ambiguous. Germline lookup yields CDR1 MNHEY and CDR2 SVGAGI. Trimming removed 0 bases at V and 14 bases at J, with 11 bases between. The length of the CDR3 is 13 residues. The CDR3 nucleotides are TGTGCCAGCAGTTACTCGACGGGGTGGTCCCTCCACTTT. This gives the protein CASSYSTGWSLHF.

V is TRBV30 and J is TRBJ2-1; 7 bases match TRBD2. The length of the CDR3 is 13 residues. Unmatched junction bases numbered 9, after V lost 4 bases and J lost 9 bases. From germline, CDR1 is GTSNPN and CDR2 SVGIG (reference sequence). Here the CDR3 reads CAWIGAGVGEQFF. CDR3 DNA: TGTGCCTGGATCGGGGCGGGAGTTGGTGAGCAGTTCTTC. The full variable domain, in which reference TRBV30 and TRBJ2-1 provide the parts outside the CDR3, is SQTIHQWPATLVQPVGSPLSLECTVEGTSNPNLYWYRQAAGRGLQLLFYSVGIGQISSEVPQNLSASRPQDRQFILSSKKLLLSDSGFYLCAWIGAGVGEQFFGPGTRLTVL.

This clonotype was observed many times. Germline is not matched at one junction end, which may reflect a read error. The chain carries TRBV13 and TRBJ1-4; 8 nucleotides match TRBD1. This CDR3 contains 12 residues. Germline lookup yields CDR1 PRHDT and CDR2 FYEKMQ (reference sequence). The CDR3 spells CASSLGQGGLFF. The CDR3, as DNA: TGTGCCAGCAGTTTAGGACAGGGTGGACTGTTTTTT.

The chain combines TRBV9 with TRBJ2-7; TRBD2 matches 8 bases. The CDR3 has 16 residues. CDR1 is SGDLS, CDR2 YYNGEE, per germline. V was clipped by 0 bases and J by 3 bases; unmatched bases: 8. The CDR3 region is CASSVGGLAAYYEQYF. The CDR3, as DNA: TGTGCCAGCAGCGTAGGAGGACTAGCCGCCTACTACGAGCAGTACTTC. Complete variable domain (other parts from reference TRBV9 and TRBJ2-7): DSGVTQTPKHLITATGQRVTLRCSPRSGDLSVYWYQQSLDQGLQFLIQYYNGEERAKGNILERFSAQQFPDLHSELNLSSLELGDSALYFCASSVGGLAAYYEQYFGPGTRLTVT.

At least ten counts were recorded for this clonotype. This chain links TRBV12-3 or TRBV12-4 with TRBJ1-1, with D unresolved. V lost 6 bases and J 4 bases, leaving 12 bases between the germline ends. This CDR3 is built from 13 residues. CDR3 sequence reads: CASSLTLSTEAFF. CDR3 bases: TGTGCCAGCAGCCTAACTTTGTCCACTGAAGCTTTCTTT.

The sample holds many counts of this clonotype. V is TRBV5-1 and J is TRBJ1-2, with D hard to call. Germline V lookup: CDR1 SGHRS, CDR2 YFSETQ. The CDR3 sequence is 14 residues long. The V end was cut by 0 bases, the J end by 4 bases, with 10 bases between. CDR3 sequence reads: CASSLVPGVYGYTF. DNA of the CDR3: TGCGCCAGCAGCTTGGTTCCTGGGGTCTATGGCTACACCTTC.

This sequence joins TRBV6-1 and TRBJ2-5; D might be TRBD2 (6 bases). Germline CDR1 MNHNS, CDR2 SASEGT. The germline V and J ends were trimmed by 6 bases and 5 bases, with 13 bases remaining between them. The CDR3 is 13 residues long. This CDR3 reads CASSQGLRETQYF. Written as DNA, the CDR3 is TGTGCCAGCAGCCAGGGACTCCGCGAGACCCAGTACTTC.

This clonotype has at least ten counts. This chain's CDR3 is CASSRSRNEKLFF. CDR3 DNA: TGTGCCAGCAGCCGCTCGAGGAATGAAAAACTGTTTTTT. The gene calls are TRBV7-2 and TRBJ1-4, with D uncertain. The CDR3 loop spans 13 amino acids. Germline CDR1 SGHTA, CDR2 FQGNSA. V lost 5 bases to trimming and J lost 5 bases, with 9 bases between them.

This clonotype has just one count. One end of the junction does not line up with germline, which may come from a read error. The rearrangement joins TRBV28 to TRBJ1-2; D may be TRBD1 (6 bases). The germline V gene encodes CDR1 MDHEN and CDR2 SYDVKM. The CDR3 spans 13 residues. Written as DNA, the CDR3 is TGTGACAGCAGTGAACAGGGTGTAATAGGCTACACCTTC. It codes for CDSSEQGVIGYTF.

With respect to this clonotype: Given a much more abundant clone one base away, this may be a read error. Because the CDR3 is missing its conserved closing phenylalanine or tryptophan, this is likely a read error. J is TRBJ1-2 and V is TRBV15; 9 positions agree with TRBD1. The CDR3 runs to 15 residues. In germline, CDR1 is LNHNV, CDR2 YYDKDF (reference sequence). V was pared by 1 base and J by 5 bases, with 5 bases of the junction left unmatched. For the CDR3, the DNA is TGTGCCACCAGCAGAGGCTGGGGACAGGGTTATGGCTACACCCTC. Its protein is CATSRGWGQGYGYTL.

This clonotype showed up many times. This rearrangement joins TRBV6-1 to TRBJ1-1; D not resolved. Germline values: CDR1 MNHNS, CDR2 SASEGT. This CDR3 has 9 residues. V lost 2 bases to trimming and J lost 11 bases, with 3 bases between them. In DNA form, the CDR3 reads TGTGCCAGCAGTGAATGGGCTTTCTTT. Protein product: CASSEWAFF.

This chain joins TRBV6-1 and TRBJ2-7; perhaps D is TRBD1 or TRBD2 (5 bases each). Germline assignment: CDR1 MNHNS and CDR2 SASEGT. The CDR3 has 13 amino acids. Trimming cost V 6 bases and J 3 bases, with 12 bases left between them. CDR3 loop: CASSRLGVYEQYF. The CDR3, as DNA: TGTGCCAGCAGCCGCCTGGGGGTCTACGAGCAGTACTTC.